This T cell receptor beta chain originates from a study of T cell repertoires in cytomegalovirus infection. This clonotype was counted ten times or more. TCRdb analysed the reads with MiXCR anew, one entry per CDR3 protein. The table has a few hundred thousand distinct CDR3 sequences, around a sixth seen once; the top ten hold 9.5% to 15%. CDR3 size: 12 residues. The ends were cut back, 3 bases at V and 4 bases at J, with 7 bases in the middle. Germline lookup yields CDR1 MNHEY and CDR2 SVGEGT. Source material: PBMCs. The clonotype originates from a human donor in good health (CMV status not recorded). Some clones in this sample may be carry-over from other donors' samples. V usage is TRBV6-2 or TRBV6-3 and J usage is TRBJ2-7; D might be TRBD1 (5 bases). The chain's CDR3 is CASSYPGYEQYF. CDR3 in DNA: TGTGCCAGCAGTTATCCAGGGTACGAGCAGTACTTC.